The clone carrying this T cell receptor beta chain was seen just once. Its specificity is unknown. With 60 Vbeta and 13 Jbeta primers, the PCR was carried out. Profiling relied on immunoSEQ multiplex PCR, and the TCRdb table lists in-frame clones only, not all of them. The sample records 150,000 or so clones, around 73% being singletons. V dropped 0 bases and J dropped 0 bases, with 7 bases sitting between them. The CDR3 spans 14 residues. Germline lookup yields CDR1 SGHRS and CDR2 YFSETQ. This sample was included in a study of cytomegalovirus exposure and HLA in healthy donors. Study outcomes and limitations: Analysis was carried out at a later point, and it linked a missense DCLRE1C variant to TCR beta V- and J-gene trimming. CMV serostatus alone was available as immune exposure information. Clonal expansion was found to be greater in HLA-associated TCR beta chains than in equally common others in a later analysis.

The specimen was PBMCs. The chain carries TRBV5-1 and TRBJ2-7, with D perhaps TRBD2 (5 bases). The origin of this receptor is a woman between 18 and 29 years old in good health and CMV-seronegative. DNA of the CDR3: TGCGCCAGCAGCTTGGCGGGGATCTCCTACGAGCAGTACTTC. It codes for CASSLAGISYEQYF.